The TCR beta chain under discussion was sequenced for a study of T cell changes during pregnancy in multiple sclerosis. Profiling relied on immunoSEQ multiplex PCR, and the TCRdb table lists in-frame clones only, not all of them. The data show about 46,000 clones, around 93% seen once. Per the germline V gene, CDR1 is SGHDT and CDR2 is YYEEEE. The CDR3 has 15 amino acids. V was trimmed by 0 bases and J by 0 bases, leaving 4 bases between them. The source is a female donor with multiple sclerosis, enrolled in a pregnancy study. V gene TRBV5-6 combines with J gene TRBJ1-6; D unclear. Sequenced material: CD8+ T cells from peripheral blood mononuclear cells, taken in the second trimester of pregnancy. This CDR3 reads CASSLESSYNSPLHF. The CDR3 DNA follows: TGTGCCAGCAGCTTGGAGAGCTCCTATAATTCACCCCTCCACTTT.